This is a list of T cell receptor beta chains from one sample in a study of PD-1 blockade in classical Hodgkin lymphoma. Here immunoSEQ multiplex PCR was the method, and the copy in TCRdb shows in-frame clones only, minus some. Of around 45,000 clones listed, 71% are singletons. Sequenced here: peripheral blood mononuclear cells (PBMCs), sampled at baseline. All receptors derive from a human donor with classical Hodgkin lymphoma. Each CDR3 is given with its conserved first and last residue. D genes are given only for firm matches. The listing skips clone size in some rows; elsewhere it reads once, few, many or a size class.

d_call: .; v_call: TRBV5-5; clone_size: .; j_call: TRBJ2-7; cdr3_aa: CASSLKGGTPSYEQYF; cdr3_nt: TGTGCCAGCAGCCTAAAGGGGGGCACGCCGTCCTACGAGCAGTACTTC
d_call: TRBD1; v_call: TRBV10-3; clone_size: few; j_call: TRBJ2-2; cdr3_aa: CAISGGTVNTGELFF; cdr3_nt: TGTGCCATCAGTGGAGGGACAGTCAACACCGGGGAGCTGTTTTTT
d_call: .; v_call: TRBV2; clone_size: few; j_call: TRBJ2-3; cdr3_aa: CASGLQGDTQYF; cdr3_nt: TGTGCCAGCGGACTACAGGGAGATACGCAGTATTTT
d_call: .; v_call: TRBV28; clone_size: .; j_call: TRBJ1-3; cdr3_aa: CASRTEGGSGNTIYF; cdr3_nt: TGTGCCAGCAGGACGGAGGGCGGATCTGGAAACACCATATATTTT
d_call: .; v_call: TRBV16; clone_size: .; j_call: TRBJ1-1; cdr3_aa: CASSPSGSRENTEAFF; cdr3_nt: TGTGCCAGCAGCCCCTCAGGGAGCAGGGAAAACACTGAAGCTTTCTTT
d_call: TRBD1; v_call: TRBV27; clone_size: few; j_call: TRBJ1-4; cdr3_aa: CASSFGTGVFYKEKLFF; cdr3_nt: TGTGCCAGCAGTTTCGGGACAGGGGTATTCTATAAGGAAAAACTGTTTTTT
d_call: .; v_call: TRBV6-5; clone_size: .; j_call: TRBJ1-5; cdr3_aa: CASSFDQPQHF; cdr3_nt: TGTGCCAGCAGTTTCGATCAGCCCCAGCATTTT
d_call: .; v_call: TRBV7-6; clone_size: .; j_call: TRBJ2-2; cdr3_aa: CASSPTWNTGELFF; cdr3_nt: TGTGCCAGCAGCCCAACTTGGAACACTGGGGAGCTGTTTTTT
d_call: TRBD2; v_call: TRBV7-8; clone_size: .; j_call: TRBJ2-3; cdr3_aa: CASSSRTRASTDTQYF; cdr3_nt: TGTGCCAGCAGCTCCCGGACTAGGGCTAGCACAGATACGCAGTATTTT
d_call: TRBD1; v_call: TRBV10-3; clone_size: .; j_call: TRBJ2-3; cdr3_aa: CAISVRVGQGLTDTQYF; cdr3_nt: TGTGCCATCAGTGTCCGAGTCGGACAGGGCTTGACAGATACGCAGTATTTT
d_call: TRBD1; v_call: TRBV6-5; clone_size: .; j_call: TRBJ1-2; cdr3_aa: CASSYGTGPANYGYTF; cdr3_nt: TGTGCCAGCAGTTACGGGACAGGGCCAGCTAACTATGGCTACACCTTC
d_call: .; v_call: TRBV18; clone_size: .; j_call: TRBJ1-4; cdr3_aa: CASSPAAEKNEKLFF; cdr3_nt: TGTGCCAGCTCACCAGCCGCCGAGAAAAATGAAAAACTGTTTTTT
d_call: TRBD1; v_call: TRBV7-9; clone_size: .; j_call: TRBJ1-6; cdr3_aa: CASSPYRGGSPLHF; cdr3_nt: TGTGCCAGCAGCCCCTACAGGGGAGGTTCACCCCTCCACTTT
d_call: .; v_call: TRBV19; clone_size: .; j_call: TRBJ2-5; cdr3_aa: CASRMTGSQTQYF; cdr3_nt: TGTGCCAGTAGAATGACAGGTTCGCAGACCCAGTACTTC
d_call: TRBD2; v_call: TRBV25-1; clone_size: .; j_call: TRBJ2-5; cdr3_aa: CASRSGGWTQYF; cdr3_nt: TGTGCCAGCAGAAGCGGGGGCTGGACCCAGTACTTC
d_call: .; v_call: TRBV4-1; clone_size: .; j_call: TRBJ1-6; cdr3_aa: CASSQGVSPLHF; cdr3_nt: TGCGCCAGCAGCCAAGGGGTTTCACCCCTCCACTTT
d_call: .; v_call: TRBV6-5; clone_size: once; j_call: TRBJ1-5; cdr3_aa: CASRIKGSNQPQHF; cdr3_nt: TGTGCCAGCAGGATCAAGGGAAGCAATCAGCCCCAGCATTTT
d_call: .; v_call: TRBV4-2; clone_size: .; j_call: TRBJ1-5; cdr3_aa: CASSQDMTGYQPQHF; cdr3_nt: TGTGCCAGCAGCCAAGATATGACGGGTTATCAGCCCCAGCATTTT
d_call: .; v_call: TRBV30; clone_size: .; j_call: TRBJ1-6; cdr3_aa: CAWSEGYNSPLHF; cdr3_nt: TGTGCCTGGAGTGAAGGGTATAATTCACCCCTCCACTTT
d_call: TRBD2; v_call: TRBV2; clone_size: .; j_call: TRBJ2-2; cdr3_aa: CASSKLAGVANTGELFF; cdr3_nt: TGTGCCAGCAGTAAACTAGCGGGAGTGGCTAACACCGGGGAGCTGTTTTTT
d_call: .; v_call: TRBV7-9; clone_size: .; j_call: TRBJ1-2; cdr3_aa: CASSFPVARGQSYGYTF; cdr3_nt: TGTGCCAGCAGCTTCCCCGTCGCGAGAGGACAGTCCTATGGCTACACCTTC
d_call: .; v_call: TRBV5-1; clone_size: .; j_call: TRBJ2-1; cdr3_aa: CASSDDLATYNEQFF; cdr3_nt: TGCGCCAGCAGTGACGACCTGGCCACCTACAATGAGCAGTTCTTC
d_call: .; v_call: TRBV9; clone_size: few; j_call: TRBJ2-1; cdr3_aa: CASSPFGGDEQFF; cdr3_nt: TGTGCCAGCAGCCCCTTCGGAGGGGATGAGCAGTTCTTC
d_call: .; v_call: TRBV6-5; clone_size: .; j_call: TRBJ2-3; cdr3_aa: CASSYSDSSTDTQYF; cdr3_nt: TGTGCCAGCAGTTACTCCGACAGTAGCACAGATACGCAGTATTTT
d_call: .; v_call: TRBV7-9; clone_size: .; j_call: TRBJ1-3; cdr3_aa: CASSLVSTGIRNTIYF; cdr3_nt: TGTGCCAGCAGCTTAGTCTCGACAGGTATTAGAAACACCATATATTTT
d_call: .; v_call: TRBV7-9; clone_size: .; j_call: TRBJ1-3; cdr3_aa: CASSPGGNTIYF; cdr3_nt: TGTGCCAGCAGCCCTGGGGGAAACACCATATATTTT
d_call: TRBD2; v_call: TRBV28; clone_size: .; j_call: TRBJ2-3; cdr3_aa: CASSRGVAGGTDTQYF; cdr3_nt: TGTGCCAGCAGTCGCGGCGTAGCGGGAGGTACAGATACGCAGTATTTT
d_call: TRBD2; v_call: TRBV2; clone_size: .; j_call: TRBJ2-7; cdr3_aa: CASSEYGRAQPTHEQYF; cdr3_nt: TGTGCCAGCAGTGAATACGGGAGGGCCCAGCCAACCCACGAGCAGTACTTC
d_call: TRBD1; v_call: TRBV7-9; clone_size: .; j_call: TRBJ1-1; cdr3_aa: CASSQTGITEAFF; cdr3_nt: TGTGCCAGCAGCCAGACAGGGATCACTGAAGCTTTCTTT
d_call: .; v_call: TRBV5-5; clone_size: .; j_call: TRBJ1-2; cdr3_aa: CASSLDRGIYGYTF; cdr3_nt: TGTGCCAGCAGCTTGGATCGGGGTATCTATGGCTACACCTTC
d_call: TRBD1; v_call: TRBV15; clone_size: .; j_call: TRBJ2-3; cdr3_aa: CATSWTGDDTDTQYF; cdr3_nt: TGTGCCACCAGCTGGACAGGGGACGACACAGATACGCAGTATTTT
d_call: .; v_call: TRBV28; clone_size: few; j_call: TRBJ2-7; cdr3_aa: CASSRGWIEQYF; cdr3_nt: TGTGCCAGCAGCCGAGGATGGATCGAGCAGTACTTC
d_call: .; v_call: TRBV30; clone_size: .; j_call: TRBJ2-5; cdr3_aa: CAWRREETQYF; cdr3_nt: TGTGCCTGGAGGAGGGAAGAGACCCAGTACTTC
d_call: .; v_call: TRBV6-5; clone_size: .; j_call: TRBJ1-2; cdr3_aa: CASSYSTVSTF; cdr3_nt: TGTGCCAGCAGTTACTCGACCGTTTCCACCTTC
d_call: .; v_call: TRBV7-2; clone_size: .; j_call: TRBJ1-2; cdr3_aa: CASSLGMGYGYTF; cdr3_nt: TGTGCCAGCAGCTTAGGAATGGGGTATGGCTACACCTTC
d_call: .; v_call: TRBV25-1; clone_size: .; j_call: TRBJ2-7; cdr3_aa: CASISMGAYEQYF; cdr3_nt: TGTGCCAGCATATCGATGGGCGCTTACGAGCAGTACTTC
d_call: TRBD1; v_call: TRBV19; clone_size: .; j_call: TRBJ2-7; cdr3_aa: CASSIGTPGQGAYEQYF; cdr3_nt: TGTGCCAGTAGTATAGGGACCCCGGGACAGGGGGCCTACGAGCAGTACTTC
d_call: .; v_call: TRBV5-6; clone_size: .; j_call: TRBJ1-4; cdr3_aa: CASVFLQGGNEKLFF; cdr3_nt: TGTGCCAGCGTATTTTTACAGGGTGGGAATGAAAAACTGTTTTTT
d_call: .; v_call: TRBV5-4; clone_size: .; j_call: TRBJ2-6; cdr3_aa: CASSLAQLSGANVLTF; cdr3_nt: TGTGCCAGCAGCTTGGCCCAACTCTCTGGGGCCAACGTCCTGACTTTC